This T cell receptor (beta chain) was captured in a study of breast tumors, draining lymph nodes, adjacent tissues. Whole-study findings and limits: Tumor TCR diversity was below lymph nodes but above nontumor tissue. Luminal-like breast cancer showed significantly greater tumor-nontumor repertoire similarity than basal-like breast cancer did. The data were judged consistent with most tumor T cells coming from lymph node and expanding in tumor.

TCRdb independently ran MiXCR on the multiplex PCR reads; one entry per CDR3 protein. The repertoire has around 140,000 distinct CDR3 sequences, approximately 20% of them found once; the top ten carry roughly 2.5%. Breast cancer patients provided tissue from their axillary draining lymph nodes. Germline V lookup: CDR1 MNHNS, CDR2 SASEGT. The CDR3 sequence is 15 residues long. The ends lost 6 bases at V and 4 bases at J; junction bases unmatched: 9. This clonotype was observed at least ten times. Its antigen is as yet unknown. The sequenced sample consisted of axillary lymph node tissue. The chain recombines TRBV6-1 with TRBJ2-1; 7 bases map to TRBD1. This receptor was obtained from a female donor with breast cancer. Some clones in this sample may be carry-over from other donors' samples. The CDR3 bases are TGTGCCAGCAGCATACAGACAGGGCCGTACAATGAGCAGTTCTTC. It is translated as CASSIQTGPYNEQFF.